The 29 T cell receptor beta chains given below trace back to one sample, sequenced in a study of blood T cell repertoires in COVID-19 (dated by TCRdb to 2020 to 2022). The library was produced with the immunoSEQ multiplex PCR assay. The table was pulled from immuneACCESS by TCRdb, which kept in-frame rearrangements only. Such tables lose some clones; where checked, under half of the loss comes from unresolved V genes, and the rest has no known cause. For this sample there are approximately 440,000 clones; about nine tenths appear just once. The ten largest account for approximately 12% of the sample. The specimen was peripheral blood. These TCRs come from a woman between 50 and 59 years old with COVID-19, enrolled during active disease.

This chain links TRBV6-1 with TRBJ1-1; 8 nucleotides match TRBD1. J was trimmed by 10 bases and V by 2 bases; bases with no gene match: 6. There are 13 residues in the CDR3. Germline CDR1 reads MNHNS; CDR2 reads SASEGT. The CDR3 spells CASSEMQGTGAFF. The CDR3, as DNA: TGTGCCAGCAGTGAAATGCAGGGGACAGGAGCTTTCTTT.

The J gene is TRBJ1-1, the V gene TRBV7-2, with D uncertain. V gave up 5 bases and J gave up 8 bases, with 18 bases separating them. CDR3 size: 14 residues. Per germline, CDR1 SGHTA and CDR2 FQGNSA. As DNA, the CDR3 is TGTGCCAGCAGCCCCGGAGGAGGGTCCCTAGAAGCTTTCTTT. It encodes CASSPGGGSLEAFF.

This sequence joins TRBV28 and TRBJ2-5; no definite D call. The germline V gene has CDR1 MDHEN and CDR2 SYDVKM. This CDR3 comprises 16 residues. V lost 1 base, J lost 3 bases, and 15 bases lay in between. CDR3 protein: CASSLLGSVNEETQYF. CDR3 nucleotide sequence: TGTGCCAGCAGTTTATTGGGCAGTGTAAATGAAGAGACCCAGTACTTC.

The V call is TRBV5-4, the J call TRBJ2-7; perhaps TRBD1 as D (5 bases). Germline V gene sequence: CDR1 SGHNT, CDR2 YYREEE (reference sequence). The CDR3 covers 13 residues. The V and J ends lost 3 bases and 2 bases respectively, with 9 bases between them. DNA for the CDR3: TGTGCCAGCAGCTATGGCAGGGCCTACGAGCAGTACTTC. Its translation is CASSYGRAYEQYF.

CDR3 coding DNA: TGTGCCAGCAGTCCGTCAGGGATCTACGAGCAGTACTTC. Translation gives CASSPSGIYEQYF. This rearrangement joins TRBV3-1 (or the pseudogene TRBV3-2) to TRBJ2-7; D is perhaps TRBD1 (5 bases). V shed 6 bases and J shed 3 bases, with 12 bases lying between them. The germline CDR1 and CDR2 sequences are LGHDT and YNNKEL (reference sequence). The CDR3 totals 13 residues.

The chain joins TRBV9 to TRBJ2-7; D is possibly TRBD2 (7 bases). CDR3 length: 14 residues. Looked up from germline, CDR1 is SGDLS and CDR2 is YYNGEE. V was trimmed by 7 bases and J by 0 bases, leaving 14 bases between them. As DNA, the CDR3 is TGTGCCAGCTCCTCCGCGGGGGCCTCCTACGAGCAGTACTTC. Protein sequence: CASSSAGASYEQYF.

The chain has TRBV6-5 and TRBJ1-6, with D perhaps matching TRBD1 (5 bases). This CDR3 has 14 residues. V lost 4 bases, J lost 4 bases, and 8 bases lay in between. The germline gives CDR1 MNHEY, CDR2 SVGAGI. The CDR3 spells CASSLTVYNSPLHF. CDR3 sequence (DNA): TGTGCCAGCAGTTTGACAGTTTATAATTCACCCCTCCACTTT.

The gene calls are TRBV30 and TRBJ1-2; D unresolved. V was shortened by 1 base and J by 4 bases, with 16 bases between the two germline ends. Germline V gene lookup returns CDR1 GTSNPN and CDR2 SVGIG (reference sequence). The CDR3 is made up of 15 amino acids. The CDR3 region is CAWSEFRLPLYGYTF. DNA of the CDR3: TGTGCCTGGAGTGAATTCAGGCTCCCCCTCTATGGCTACACCTTC.

This chain connects TRBV11-2 to TRBJ2-2, with D possibly TRBD1 on 5 matching bases. Per the germline V gene, CDR1 is SGHAT and CDR2 is FQNNGV. Trimming took off 3 bases at V and 3 bases at J, with 8 bases between the two ends. This CDR3 region has 14 residues. The CDR3 here is CASSFTGYTGELFF. CDR3 DNA sequence: TGTGCCAGCAGCTTTACAGGATACACCGGGGAGCTGTTTTTT.

The chain combines TRBV2 with TRBJ2-3; 9 bases are a match to TRBD2. Trimming cost V 7 bases and J 2 bases; bases outside gene matches: 4. The CDR3 is made up of 14 amino acids. Germline CDR1 is SNHLY and CDR2 is FYNNEI. In DNA, the CDR3 is TGTGCCAGCAACGGACTAGCGCCCACAGATACGCAGTATTTT. This codes for CASNGLAPTDTQYF. The full variable domain, with the rest looked up from reference TRBV2 and TRBJ2-3, is EPEVTQTPSHQVTQMGQEVILRCVPISNHLYFYWYRQILGQKVEFLVSFYNNEISEKSEIFDDQFSVERPDGSNFTLKIRSTKLEDSAMYFCASNGLAPTDTQYFGPGTRLTVL.

V is TRBV18 and J is TRBJ1-1; TRBD1 matches 9 bases. Germline trimming cut 3 bases from V and 4 bases from J; bases unmatched to any gene: 6. Per the germline V gene, CDR1 is KGHSH and CDR2 is LQKENI. The CDR3 consists of 15 residues. In DNA, the CDR3 is TGTGCCAGCTCACCTCGACAGGGGGACGTCACTGAAGCTTTCTTT. As protein: CASSPRQGDVTEAFF.

This chain links TRBV5-1 with TRBJ1-6; TRBD1 might be the D (5 bases). CDR3 size: 18 residues. In germline, CDR1 is SGHRS, CDR2 YFSETQ. Trimming took off 0 bases at V and 0 bases at J, with 13 bases between the two ends. DNA for the CDR3: TGCGCCAGCAGCTTGGCAGGGCTTGCTAGCTCCTATAATTCACCCCTCCACTTT. It is translated as CASSLAGLASSYNSPLHF.

The J gene is TRBJ2-7, the V gene TRBV6-1, with a weak D call TRBD1 (5 bases). V was pared by 2 bases and J by 2 bases, with 10 bases between. There are 14 residues in the CDR3. Germline CDR1 MNHNS, CDR2 SASEGT. CDR3 sequence reads: CASSEQGFAYEQYF. In DNA form, the CDR3 reads TGTGCCAGCAGTGAACAGGGTTTTGCCTACGAGCAGTACTTC.

The rearrangement uses TRBV6-5 and TRBJ2-7; 8 nucleotides align to TRBD2. The CDR3 runs 15 residues. Germline trimming cut 6 bases from V and 3 bases from J; bases unmatched to any gene: 10. Germline lookup yields CDR1 MNHEY and CDR2 SVGAGI. Here the CDR3 reads CASSKMAGGFYEQYF. CDR3 coding DNA: TGTGCCAGCAGCAAGATGGCGGGGGGTTTCTACGAGCAGTACTTC.

The V call is TRBV24-1, the J call TRBJ2-3; 16 positions agree with TRBD2. Germline assignment: CDR1 KGHDR and CDR2 SFDVKD. The CDR3 totals 18 residues. Trimming removed 4 bases from V and 6 bases from J; junction bases left unmatched: 9. The CDR3 reads CATSDPGLAGGRMDTQYF. CDR3 DNA sequence: TGTGCCACCAGTGACCCGGGACTAGCGGGGGGGCGAATGGATACGCAGTATTTT.

This chain connects TRBV20-1 to TRBJ1-2; the D gene is possibly TRBD1 (5 bases). The CDR3 covers 13 residues. V lost 3 bases to trimming and J lost 7 bases, with 15 bases between them. The V gene's germline CDR1 is DFQATT and CDR2 SNEGSKA (reference sequence). CDR3 in DNA: TGCAGTGCTAGTTGGGGGGAGTCCGGTGGCTACACCTTC. Translation: CSASWGESGGYTF.

The chain uses TRBV6-1 and TRBJ1-5, with D tentatively TRBD1 (6 bases). The CDR3 extends over 14 amino acids. V lost 3 bases and J lost 4, with 10 bases in between. Germline loops: CDR1 MNHNS, CDR2 SASEGT. The CDR3 DNA reads as TGTGCCAGCAGTGAGTGGACAGAAAATCAGCCCCAGCATTTT. Translating it yields CASSEWTENQPQHF.

The V gene is TRBV6-1, the J gene TRBJ1-4; TRBD1 matches 8 bases. With 1 base clipped from V and 5 bases from J, the junction kept 6 bases outside the gene matches. There are 16 residues in the CDR3. CDR1 and CDR2 from the germline V gene are MNHNS and SASEGT. The chain's CDR3 is CASSEGSWTGNEKLFF. For the CDR3, the DNA is TGTGCCAGCAGTGAAGGAAGCTGGACAGGGAATGAAAAACTGTTTTTT.

The CDR3, as DNA: TGTGCCAGCAGCCAAGCCACTAGCGGGGGGATCCTCACAGATACGCAGTATTTT. This codes for CASSQATSGGILTDTQYF. The V call is TRBV3-1 (or the pseudogene TRBV3-2), the J call TRBJ2-3; 12 nucleotides agree with TRBD2. Per the germline V gene, CDR1 is LGHDT and CDR2 is YNNKEL (reference sequence). The CDR3 is made up of 18 amino acids. J was trimmed by 2 bases and V by 1 base; bases with no gene match: 7.

This chain links TRBV11-2 with TRBJ2-3, with D unclear. V lost 5 bases, J lost 2 bases, and 11 bases lay in between. The CDR3 runs 14 residues. Germline-derived CDR1 and CDR2 are SGHAT and FQNNGV. For the CDR3, the DNA is TGTGCCAGCAGCCGCCCACACGACACAGATACGCAGTATTTT. Its protein is CASSRPHDTDTQYF.

The chain recombines TRBV3-1 (or the pseudogene TRBV3-2) with TRBJ2-7; perhaps TRBD2 as D (6 bases). The CDR3 consists of 14 residues. V dropped 4 bases and J dropped 5 bases, with 15 bases sitting between them. Looked up from germline, CDR1 is LGHDT and CDR2 is YNNKEL (reference sequence). CDR3 protein: CASSPRGAGHEQYF. CDR3 sequence (DNA): TGTGCCAGCAGCCCCCGCGGTGCGGGGCACGAGCAGTACTTC.

The J gene is TRBJ2-3, the V gene TRBV2; D is perhaps TRBD1 (5 bases). Looked up from germline, CDR1 is SNHLY and CDR2 is FYNNEI. The CDR3 has 13 amino acids. The germline V and J ends were trimmed by 11 bases and 0 bases, with 12 bases remaining between them. The CDR3 region has the DNA TGTGCCGGCCGACAGATGAGCACAGATACGCAGTATTTT. As protein: CAGRQMSTDTQYF. The variable domain in full, with the rest retrieved from reference TRBV2 and TRBJ2-3, is EPEVTQTPSHQVTQMGQEVILRCVPISNHLYFYWYRQILGQKVEFLVSFYNNEISEKSEIFDDQFSVERPDGSNFTLKIRSTKLEDSAMYFCAGRQMSTDTQYFGPGTRLTVL.

The J gene is TRBJ2-3, the V gene TRBV29-1, with a tentative D call TRBD1 (5 bases). V dropped 5 bases and J dropped 2 bases, with 11 bases sitting between them. Germline V lookup: CDR1 SQVTM, CDR2 ANQGSEA. This CDR3 contains 13 residues. The CDR3: CSVRIGATDTQYF. The CDR3 DNA reads TGCAGCGTTCGCATTGGGGCCACAGATACGCAGTATTTT.

This clone was seen more than once but under ten times. DNA of the CDR3: TGTGCCAGCTCACCTGGACAGAGGGAAGGCTACACCTTC. The encoded protein is CASSPGQREGYTF. This sequence joins TRBV18 and TRBJ1-2; D possibly corresponds to TRBD1 (6 bases). Deletions cut 3 bases from V and 8 bases from J, with 13 bases between. This CDR3 comprises 13 residues. The germline V gene encodes CDR1 KGHSH and CDR2 LQKENI.

The chain employs TRBV30 and TRBJ1-1; TRBD1 matches 9 bases. The CDR3 loop spans 14 amino acids. V was pared by 4 bases and J by 7 bases, with 10 bases of the junction left unmatched. Germline values: CDR1 GTSNPN, CDR2 SVGIG (reference sequence). As DNA, the CDR3 is TGTGCCTGGACAAGAGGACAGGGGCCGTGTGAAGCTTTCTTT. It codes for CAWTRGQGPCEAFF. The full variable domain, its missing parts supplied by reference TRBV30 and TRBJ1-1, is SQTIHQWPATLVQPVGSPLSLECTVEGTSNPNLYWYRQAAGRGLQLLFYSVGIGQISSEVPQNLSASRPQDRQFILSSKKLLLSDSGFYLCAWTRGQGPCEAFFGQGTRLTVV.

The chain joins TRBV12-3 or TRBV12-4 to TRBJ2-5; D is unclear. Trimming shortened V by 6 bases and J by 3 bases, and 11 bases separated the two germline ends. The CDR3 totals 13 residues. The CDR3 region is CASRHYLKETQYF. The CDR3, as DNA: TGTGCCAGCAGACACTACCTCAAAGAGACCCAGTACTTC.

The V gene is TRBV5-1, the J gene TRBJ1-6, with a possible D match to TRBD1 (6 bases). From germline, CDR1 is SGHRS and CDR2 YFSETQ. The V end was cut by 5 bases, the J end by 7 bases, with 13 bases between. The length of the CDR3 is 14 residues. Written as DNA, the CDR3 is TGCGCCAGCAGTCTCGGGGGGGCCAATTCACCCCTCCACTTT. Its protein is CASSLGGANSPLHF.

The chain carries TRBV28 and TRBJ2-7; TRBD1 agrees at 9 bases. CDR3 size: 13 residues. With V trimmed by 8 bases and J by 0 bases, 2 bases remained unmatched. Germline V gene data show CDR1 as MDHEN and CDR2 as SYDVKM. CDR3 loop: CASGDRASYEQYF. The CDR3 nucleotides read TGTGCCAGCGGGGACAGGGCCTCCTACGAGCAGTACTTC.

The chain carries TRBV4-1 and TRBJ2-7; D unclear. Germline V gene sequence: CDR1 MGHRA, CDR2 YSYEKL. This CDR3 is built from 12 residues. Trimming removed 4 bases at V and 3 bases at J, with 7 bases between. The DNA for the CDR3 is TGCGCCAGCAGCCTCACGGGCTACGAGCAGTACTTC. It encodes CASSLTGYEQYF.